This T cell receptor (beta chain) was retrieved from a study of T cells after yellow fever vaccination. For the study at large: The authors prepared low-cell-number fractions using SMART-Seq v4 Ultra Low Input.

Concerning this clonotype: Its antigen remains unidentified.

Each CDR3 protein is one row after TCRdb ran MiXCR on the 5' RACE reads. The sample contains 100,000 to 150,000 distinct CDR3 sequences, roughly 10% of which appear only once. The germline V gene has CDR1 SEHNR and CDR2 FQNEAQ (reference sequence). V shed 5 bases, J shed 5 bases, and the junction held 5 bases outside the gene matches. The CDR3 consists of 13 residues. Findings and limits, study-wide: Abundant bulk-population clonotypes could contaminate the FACS-sorted repertoires.

The receptor's source is a man aged 18-30 years who received the YFV17D yellow fever vaccine. The V gene is TRBV7-9, the J gene TRBJ1-2; 7 bases agree with TRBD1. Sequencing was performed on CD8+ T cells sorted from PBMCs, taken on the day of the yellow fever booster vaccination. The CDR3 nucleotides are TGTGCCAGCAGCAACGACAGGGCATATGGCTACACCTTC. As protein: CASSNDRAYGYTF. The variable domain in full, with the rest retrieved from reference TRBV7-9 and TRBJ1-2, is DTGVSQNPRHKITKRGQNVTFRCDPISEHNRLYWYRQTLGQGPEFLTYFQNEAQLEKSRLLSDRFSAERPKGSFSTLEIQRTEQGDSAMYLCASSNDRAYGYTFGSGTRLTVV.